This TCR beta chain was identified in a study of technical replicates of blood from a few donors. V lost 4 bases and J lost 1; bases outside the gene matches: 9. The CDR3 totals 17 residues. Germline CDR1 and CDR2: SGHNT and YENEEA. The data were produced by immunoSEQ multiplex PCR, yet TCRdb's version contains in-frame clones alone and is incomplete. Here the sample spans under 90,000 clones, about 96% being singletons. Sequences were obtained from T cells isolated from PBMCs. The chain employs TRBV11-3 and TRBJ1-4; 7 nucleotides agree with TRBD1. The origin of this receptor is a human donor in good health. DNA of the CDR3: TGTGCCAGCAGCTCAAGATTCGGGACAGAAACTAATGAAAAACTGTTTTTT. It encodes CASSSRFGTETNEKLFF.